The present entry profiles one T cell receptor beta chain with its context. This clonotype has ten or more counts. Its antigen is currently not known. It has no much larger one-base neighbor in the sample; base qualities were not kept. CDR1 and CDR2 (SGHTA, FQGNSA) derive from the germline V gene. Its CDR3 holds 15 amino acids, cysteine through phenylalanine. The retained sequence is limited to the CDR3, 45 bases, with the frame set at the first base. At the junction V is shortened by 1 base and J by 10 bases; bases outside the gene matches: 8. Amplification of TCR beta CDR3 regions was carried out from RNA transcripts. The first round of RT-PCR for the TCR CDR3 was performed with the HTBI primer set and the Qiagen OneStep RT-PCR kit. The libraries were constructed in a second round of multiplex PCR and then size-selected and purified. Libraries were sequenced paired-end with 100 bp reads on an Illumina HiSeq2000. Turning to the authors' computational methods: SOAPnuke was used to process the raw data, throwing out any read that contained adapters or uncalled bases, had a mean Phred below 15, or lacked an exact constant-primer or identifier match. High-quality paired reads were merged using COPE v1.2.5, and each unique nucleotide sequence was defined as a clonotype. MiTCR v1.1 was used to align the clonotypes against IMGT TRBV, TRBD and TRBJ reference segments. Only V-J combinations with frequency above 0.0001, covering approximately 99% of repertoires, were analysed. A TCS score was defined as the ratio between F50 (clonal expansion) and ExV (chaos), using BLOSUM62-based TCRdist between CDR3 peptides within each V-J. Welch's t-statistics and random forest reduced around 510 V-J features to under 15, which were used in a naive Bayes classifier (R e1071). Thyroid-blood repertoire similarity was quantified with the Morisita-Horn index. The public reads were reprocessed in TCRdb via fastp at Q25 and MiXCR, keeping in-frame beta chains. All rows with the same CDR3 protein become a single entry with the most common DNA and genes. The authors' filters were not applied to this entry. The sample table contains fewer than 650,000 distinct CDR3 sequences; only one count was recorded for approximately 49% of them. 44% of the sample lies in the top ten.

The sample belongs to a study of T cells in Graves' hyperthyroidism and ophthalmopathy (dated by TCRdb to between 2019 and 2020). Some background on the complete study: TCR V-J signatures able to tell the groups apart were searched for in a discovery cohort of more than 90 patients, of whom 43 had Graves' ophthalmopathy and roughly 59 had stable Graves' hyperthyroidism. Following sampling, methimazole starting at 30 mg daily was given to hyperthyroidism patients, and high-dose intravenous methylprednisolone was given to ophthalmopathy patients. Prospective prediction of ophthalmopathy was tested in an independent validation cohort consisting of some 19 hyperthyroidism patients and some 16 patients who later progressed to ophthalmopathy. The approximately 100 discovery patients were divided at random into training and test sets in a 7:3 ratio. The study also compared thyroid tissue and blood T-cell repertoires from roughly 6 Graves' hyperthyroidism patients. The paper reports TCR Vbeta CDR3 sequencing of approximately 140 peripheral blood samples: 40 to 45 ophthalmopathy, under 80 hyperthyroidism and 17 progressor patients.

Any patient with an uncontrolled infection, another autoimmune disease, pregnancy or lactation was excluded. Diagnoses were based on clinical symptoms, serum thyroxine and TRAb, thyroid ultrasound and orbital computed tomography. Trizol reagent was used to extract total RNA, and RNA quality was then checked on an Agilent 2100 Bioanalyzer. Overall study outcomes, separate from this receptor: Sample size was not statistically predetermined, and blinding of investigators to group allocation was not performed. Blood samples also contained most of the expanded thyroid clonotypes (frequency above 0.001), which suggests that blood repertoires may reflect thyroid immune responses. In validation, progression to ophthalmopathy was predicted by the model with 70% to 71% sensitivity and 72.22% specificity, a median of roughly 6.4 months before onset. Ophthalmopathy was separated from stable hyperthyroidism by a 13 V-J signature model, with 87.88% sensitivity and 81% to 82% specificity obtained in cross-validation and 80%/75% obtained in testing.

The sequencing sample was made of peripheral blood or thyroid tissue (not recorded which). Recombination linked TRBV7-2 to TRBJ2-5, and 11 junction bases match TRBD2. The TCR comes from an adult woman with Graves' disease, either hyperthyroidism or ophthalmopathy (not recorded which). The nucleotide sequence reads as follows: TGTGCCAGCAGCTTAGAACTAGCGGGAGACGGATGCCAGTACTTC. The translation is CASSLELAGDGCQYF.